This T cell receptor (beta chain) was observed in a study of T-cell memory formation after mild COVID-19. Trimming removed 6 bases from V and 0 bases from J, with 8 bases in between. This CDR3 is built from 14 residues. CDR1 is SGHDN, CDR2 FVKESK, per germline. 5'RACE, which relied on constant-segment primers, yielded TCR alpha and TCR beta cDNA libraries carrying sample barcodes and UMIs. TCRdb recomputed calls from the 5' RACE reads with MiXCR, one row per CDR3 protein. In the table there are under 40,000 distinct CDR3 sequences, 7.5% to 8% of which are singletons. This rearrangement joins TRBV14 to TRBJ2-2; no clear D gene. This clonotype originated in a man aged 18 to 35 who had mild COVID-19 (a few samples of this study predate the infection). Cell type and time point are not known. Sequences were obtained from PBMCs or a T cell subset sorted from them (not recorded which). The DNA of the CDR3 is TGTGCCAGCAGGCGGAACTCGAACACCGGGGAGCTGTTTTTT. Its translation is CASRRNSNTGELFF.